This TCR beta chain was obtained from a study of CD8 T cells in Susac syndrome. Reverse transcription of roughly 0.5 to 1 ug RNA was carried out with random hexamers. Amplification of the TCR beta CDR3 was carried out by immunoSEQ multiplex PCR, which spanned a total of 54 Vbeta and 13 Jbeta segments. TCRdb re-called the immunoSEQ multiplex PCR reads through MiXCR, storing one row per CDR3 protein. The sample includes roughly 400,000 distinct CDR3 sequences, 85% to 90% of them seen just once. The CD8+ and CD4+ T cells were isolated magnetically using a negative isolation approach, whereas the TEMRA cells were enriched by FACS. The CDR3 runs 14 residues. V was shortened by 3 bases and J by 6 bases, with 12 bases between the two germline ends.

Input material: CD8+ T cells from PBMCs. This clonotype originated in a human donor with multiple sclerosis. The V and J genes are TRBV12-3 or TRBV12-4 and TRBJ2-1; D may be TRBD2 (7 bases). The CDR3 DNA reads TGTGCCAGCAGTTTCCCGGGGGGCCCCAATGAGCAGTTCTTC. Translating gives CASSFPGGPNEQFF.